The subject of this entry is one T cell receptor beta chain. This CDR3 is built from 15 residues. V trimming: 9 bases; J trimming: 7 bases; junction bases outside the gene matches: 12. Germline CDR1 is SNHLY and CDR2 is FYNNEI. TCRdb re-called the RT-PCR reads through MiXCR, storing one row per CDR3 protein. This sample has more than 550,000 distinct CDR3 sequences; approximately 15% occur once, and the top ten carry roughly 3.9%. The J gene is TRBJ1-5, the V gene TRBV2, with TRBD1 matching over 10 bases. Material for sequencing was memory CD4+ T cells from blood. The receptor was derived from a female donor in good health, serving as a healthy control. The CDR3 spells CASLLTGTGEQPQHF. Written as DNA, the CDR3 is TGTGCCAGTCTTCTAACCGGGACAGGGGAACAGCCCCAGCATTTT.